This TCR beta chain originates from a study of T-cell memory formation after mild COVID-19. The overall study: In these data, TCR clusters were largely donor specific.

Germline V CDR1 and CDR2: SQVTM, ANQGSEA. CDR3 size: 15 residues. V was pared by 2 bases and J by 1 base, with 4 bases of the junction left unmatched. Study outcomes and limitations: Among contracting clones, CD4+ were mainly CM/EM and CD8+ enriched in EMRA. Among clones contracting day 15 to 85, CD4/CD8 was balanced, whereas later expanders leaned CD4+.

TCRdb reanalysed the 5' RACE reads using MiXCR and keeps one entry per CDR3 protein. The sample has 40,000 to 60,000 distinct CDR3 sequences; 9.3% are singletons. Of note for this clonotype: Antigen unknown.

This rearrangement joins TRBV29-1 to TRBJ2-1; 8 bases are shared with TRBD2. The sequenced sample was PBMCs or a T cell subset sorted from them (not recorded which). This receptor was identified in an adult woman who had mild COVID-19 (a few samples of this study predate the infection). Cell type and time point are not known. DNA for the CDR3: TGCAGCGTTGAACCAGCGGGAGTTTCCTACAATGAGCAGTTCTTC. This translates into CSVEPAGVSYNEQFF.